This TCR beta chain was found in a study of post-analysis software for immune sequencing data. Whole-study context: Both relapsing-remitting and secondary progressive multiple sclerosis featured among the disease courses, as did progressive-relapsing multiple sclerosis. Study-wide results and caveats: When the samples were clustered directly with F measure, those that had been prepared in the same batch showed strong co-clustering. Patients had higher frequencies than controls of a few TRBV segments, including TRBV5-6, TRBV5-1 and TRBV20-1. Significantly lower normalized Chao1 diversity was seen in multiple sclerosis patients than in controls.

Each TCR beta cDNA library carried unique molecular identifiers. TCRdb re-derived calls from the PCR reads in MiXCR, one entry per CDR3 protein. The table records about 500,000 distinct CDR3 sequences, nearly 45% of them present only once. V was trimmed by 2 bases and J by 0 bases, leaving 8 bases between them. The CDR3 runs 15 residues. Of note for this clonotype: What it binds is not known.

The chain is built from TRBV12-3 or TRBV12-4 and TRBJ1-5; D call uncertain. The sequencing sample was made of blood. The clonotype was recovered from a girl aged 10-17 years with multiple sclerosis. CDR3 sequence: CASSLLGDSNQPQHF. The CDR3 nucleotides read TGTGCCAGCAGTTTACTTGGCGATAGCAATCAGCCCCAGCATTTT.